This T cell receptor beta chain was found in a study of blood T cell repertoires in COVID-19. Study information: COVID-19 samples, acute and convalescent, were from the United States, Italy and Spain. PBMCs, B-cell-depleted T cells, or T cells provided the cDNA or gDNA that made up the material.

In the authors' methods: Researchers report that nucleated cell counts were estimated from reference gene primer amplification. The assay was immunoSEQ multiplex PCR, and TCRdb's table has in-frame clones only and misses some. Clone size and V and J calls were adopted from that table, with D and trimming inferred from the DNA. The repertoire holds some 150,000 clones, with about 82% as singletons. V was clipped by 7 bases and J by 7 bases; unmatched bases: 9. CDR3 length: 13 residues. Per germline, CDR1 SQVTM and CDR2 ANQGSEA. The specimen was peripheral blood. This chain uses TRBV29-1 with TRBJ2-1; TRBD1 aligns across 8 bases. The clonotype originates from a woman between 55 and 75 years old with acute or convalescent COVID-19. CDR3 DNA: TGCAGCGCGCTACAGGGGGAGGCTAATGAGCAGTTCTTC. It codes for CSALQGEANEQFF.